The rows below give T cell receptor beta chains drawn from one sample of a study of cytomegalovirus exposure and HLA in healthy donors. Generated by immunoSEQ multiplex PCR, the TCRdb table keeps only in-frame clones and is missing some. Among around 68,000 clones listed, around 75% were seen once. Material for sequencing was PBMCs. The receptors shown here come from a woman in her twenties or thirties in good health and CMV-seropositive. Each CDR3 is given with its conserved first and last residue. D genes are given only for firm matches. Only part of the rows carry a size: once, few, many, or a class if the clone is expanded.

J | size | V | D | CDR3 | DNA
TRBJ2-5 | once | TRBV6-1 | NA | CASSEREVWETQYF | TGTGCCAGCAGTGAAAGGGAGGTGTGGGAGACCCAGTACTTC
TRBJ2-3 | NA | TRBV5-1 | NA | CASSPDRSTDTQYF | TGCGCCAGCAGCCCGGACAGAAGCACAGATACGCAGTATTTT
TRBJ2-1 | medium-sized | TRBV2 | NA | CASTRTRSSYNEQFF | TGTGCCAGCACCAGGACACGGAGCTCCTACAATGAGCAGTTCTTC
TRBJ2-7 | few | TRBV19 | TRBD2 | CASSRLAGSYEQYF | TGTGCCAGTAGTCGACTAGCGGGTTCCTACGAGCAGTACTTC
TRBJ1-4 | NA | TRBV4-3 | TRBD1 | CASSQGPKGTGNEKLFF | TGCGCCAGCAGCCAAGGTCCAAAGGGGACAGGGAATGAAAAACTGTTTTTT
TRBJ1-5 | NA | TRBV19 | NA | CASSIGGQLSNQPQHF | TGTGCCAGTAGTATAGGGGGGCAACTTAGCAATCAGCCCCAGCATTTT
TRBJ1-6 | once | TRBV5-1 | TRBD1 | CASGQELNSPLHF | TGCGCCAGTGGACAGGAACTTAATTCACCCCTCCACTTT
TRBJ2-3 | few | TRBV7-8 | TRBD1 | CASSTLATGAKNTDTQYF | TGTGCCAGCAGCACCCTAGCAACAGGGGCTAAAAACACAGATACGCAGTATTTT
TRBJ1-2 | NA | TRBV10-2 | TRBD1 | CASSGGTGGTNYGYTF | TGCGCCAGCTCAGGGGGGACAGGGGGAACGAACTATGGCTACACCTTC
TRBJ1-2 | NA | TRBV7-2 | TRBD1 | CASSVSTGAGGYTF | TGTGCCAGCAGCGTGAGCACAGGGGCTGGAGGCTACACCTTC